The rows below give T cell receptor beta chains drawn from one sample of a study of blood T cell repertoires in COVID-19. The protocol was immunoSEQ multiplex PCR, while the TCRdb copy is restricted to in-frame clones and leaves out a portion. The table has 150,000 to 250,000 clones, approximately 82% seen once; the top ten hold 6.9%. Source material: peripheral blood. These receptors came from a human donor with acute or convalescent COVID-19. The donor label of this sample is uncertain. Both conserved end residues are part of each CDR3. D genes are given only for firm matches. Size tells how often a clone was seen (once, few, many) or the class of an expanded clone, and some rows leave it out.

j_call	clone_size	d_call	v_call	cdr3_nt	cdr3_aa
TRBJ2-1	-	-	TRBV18	TGTGCCAGCTCACCTGACTTGATTACGTACAATGAGCAGTTCTTC	CASSPDLITYNEQFF
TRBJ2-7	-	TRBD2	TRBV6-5	TGTGCCAGCAGTTACTCTAGCGGGAGGGCCGACGAGCAGTACTTC	CASSYSSGRADEQYF
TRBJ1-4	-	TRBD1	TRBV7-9	TGTGCCAGCAGCACGCTGACAGGGGGCTATGAAAAACTGTTTTTT	CASSTLTGGYEKLFF
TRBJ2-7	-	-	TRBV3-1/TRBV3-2	TGTGCCAGCAGCTCTCGCGAGCAGTACTTC	CASSSREQYF
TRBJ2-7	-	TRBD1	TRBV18	TGTGCCAGCTCATCGACAGGGGGCGTCTACGAGCAGTACTTC	CASSSTGGVYEQYF
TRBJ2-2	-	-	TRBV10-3	TGTGCCACCCGATTCGGCGGTTCGAACACCGGGGAGCTGTTTTTT	CATRFGGSNTGELFF
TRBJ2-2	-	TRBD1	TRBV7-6	TGTGCCAGCAGACGGACAGGGCCGAACGGGGAGCTGTTTTTT	CASRRTGPNGELFF
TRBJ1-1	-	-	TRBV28	TGTGCCAGCAGTTTAGTCGGGATTCGGAGGAGGAACACTGAAGCTTTCTTT	CASSLVGIRRRNTEAFF
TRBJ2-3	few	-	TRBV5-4	TGTGCCATCTCCTCATCCGGGTGGGCAGATACGCAGTATTTT	CAISSSGWADTQYF
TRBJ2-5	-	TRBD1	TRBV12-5	TGTGCTAGTGGTCCCTCAGGGGGCGTAGCAGAGACCCAGTACTTC	CASGPSGGVAETQYF
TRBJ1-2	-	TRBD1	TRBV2	TGTGCCAGCAGGGTCAGGGGGGAGTATGGCTACACCTTC	CASRVRGEYGYTF
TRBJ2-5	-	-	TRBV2	TGTGCCAGCACAGAGGAAGGGGATCACTACTTC	CASTEEGDHYF
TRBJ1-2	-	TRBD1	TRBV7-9	TGTGCCAGCAGCTTAGCGGGACAGTTTGGGTACTATGGCTACACCTTC	CASSLAGQFGYYGYTF
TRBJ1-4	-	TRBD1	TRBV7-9	TGTGCCAGCAGCTTTCCCCAGGGGGAGAGGGAAAAACTGTTTTTT	CASSFPQGEREKLFF
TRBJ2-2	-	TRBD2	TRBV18	TGTGCCAGCTCACCACGGGAGGGCACCGGGGAGCTGTTTTTT	CASSPREGTGELFF
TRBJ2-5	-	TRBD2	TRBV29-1	TGCAGCGTGGGACTAGCGGCTAGGGAGACCCAGTACTTC	CSVGLAARETQYF
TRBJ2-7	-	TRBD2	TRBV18	TGTGCCAGCTCACCTTACAGGGTTGAGTGGAGGAGCGGGAGTCTATCTACCTACGAGCAGTACTTC	CASSPYRVEWRSGSLSTYEQYF
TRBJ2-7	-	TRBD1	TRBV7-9	TGTGCCAGCAGCTTAGAGGGACAGGGGACCTACGAGCAGTACTTC	CASSLEGQGTYEQYF
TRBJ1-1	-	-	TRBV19	TGTGCCAGTAGGAACAGGGACGAGGTCACTGAAGCTTTCTTT	CASRNRDEVTEAFF
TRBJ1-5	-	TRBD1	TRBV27	TGTGCCAGCAGTTTCGAAGCAGGGGGCGTTGGAAGGGGCAATCAGCCCCAGCATTTT	CASSFEAGGVGRGNQPQHF
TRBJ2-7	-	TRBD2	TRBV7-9	TGTGCCAGCAGCTTCGGACTAGCGGACTCCTACGAGCAGTACTTC	CASSFGLADSYEQYF
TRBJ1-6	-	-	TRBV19	TGTGCCAGTAGTATAGTCGGACTGGTATCACCCCTCCACTTT	CASSIVGLVSPLHF
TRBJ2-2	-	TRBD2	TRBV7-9	TGTGCCAGCAGCCCCAAAAAGGGAGGGCCGAACACCGGGGAGCTGTTTTTT	CASSPKKGGPNTGELFF
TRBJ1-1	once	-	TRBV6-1	TGTGCCAGCAGACCGGGACTAGTGTCAACCTGGGGGTTT	CASRPGLVSTWGF
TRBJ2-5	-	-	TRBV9	TGTGCCAGCAGCGCCGGAGAGACCCAGTACTTC	CASSAGETQYF
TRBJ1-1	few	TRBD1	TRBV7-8	TGTGCCAGCAGCTCGGGGTACAGGGGTTTAACTGAAGCTTTCTTT	CASSSGYRGLTEAFF